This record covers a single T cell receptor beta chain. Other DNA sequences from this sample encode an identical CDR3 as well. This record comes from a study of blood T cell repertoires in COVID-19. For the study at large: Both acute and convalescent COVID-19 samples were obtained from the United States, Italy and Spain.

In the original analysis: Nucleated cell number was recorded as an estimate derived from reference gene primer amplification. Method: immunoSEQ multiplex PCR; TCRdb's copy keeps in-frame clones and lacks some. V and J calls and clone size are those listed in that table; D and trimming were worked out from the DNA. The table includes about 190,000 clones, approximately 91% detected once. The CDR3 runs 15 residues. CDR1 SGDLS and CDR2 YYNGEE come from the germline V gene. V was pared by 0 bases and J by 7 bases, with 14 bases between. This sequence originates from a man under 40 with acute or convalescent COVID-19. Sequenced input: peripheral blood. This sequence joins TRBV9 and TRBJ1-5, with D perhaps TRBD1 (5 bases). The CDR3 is CASSVGGVGGQPQHF. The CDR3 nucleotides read TGTGCCAGCAGCGTAGGGGGGGTCGGTGGACAGCCCCAGCATTTT.